This TCR beta chain was found in a study of CXCR3-negative and CXCR3-positive naive CD8 T cells. General observations from the study: CXCR3-positive naive cells carried more hydrophobic TRB CDR3s than CXCR3-negative ones.

The CDR3 is 16 residues long. Germline assignment: CDR1 MNHNS and CDR2 SASEGT. Those CD8+ T cells considered naive were CD45RO-CCR7+CD27+CD95-. Remarks on this clonotype: As yet, its antigen is unknown.

Researchers prepared the TRB cDNA libraries using 5' RACE with UMI labels. Following a re-call of the 5' RACE reads, TCRdb has one entry per CDR3 protein and lacks DNA. This sample's table has roughly 100,000 distinct CDR3 sequences. The V and J genes are TRBV6-1 and TRBJ2-1; TCRdb designates TRBD2, a call that cannot be tested without DNA. The sequencing sample was made of naive CXCR3+ CD8+ T cells from blood. Sample subset: CD45RO-CCR7+CD27+CD95- naive CD8+ T cells expressing CXCR3 (TNR3+). This TCR came from a human donor in good health. Some clones in this sample may be carry-over from other donors' samples. This CDR3 reads CASSGPGLALINEQFF.